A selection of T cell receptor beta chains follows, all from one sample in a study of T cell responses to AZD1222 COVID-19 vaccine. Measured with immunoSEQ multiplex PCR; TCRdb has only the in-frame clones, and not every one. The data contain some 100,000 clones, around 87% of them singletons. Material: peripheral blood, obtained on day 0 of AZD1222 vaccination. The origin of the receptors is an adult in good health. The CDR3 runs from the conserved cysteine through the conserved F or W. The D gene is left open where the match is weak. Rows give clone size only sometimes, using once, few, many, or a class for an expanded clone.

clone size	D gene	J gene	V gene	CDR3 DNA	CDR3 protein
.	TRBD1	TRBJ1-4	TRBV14	TGTGCCAGCAGCCTCCAACCGGGACAGGGGTTTGAAAAACTGTTTTTT	CASSLQPGQGFEKLFF
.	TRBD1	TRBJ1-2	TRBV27	TGTGCCAGCTCCGGACAGGGGGCGTCATACGGCTACACCTTC	CASSGQGASYGYTF
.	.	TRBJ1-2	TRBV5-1	TGCGCCAGCAGCCCCGTGGCAGGGTCCTATGGCTACACCTTC	CASSPVAGSYGYTF
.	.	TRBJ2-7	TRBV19	TGTGCCAGTAGTATAAGGGGGATTATCAACGAGCAGTACTTC	CASSIRGIINEQYF
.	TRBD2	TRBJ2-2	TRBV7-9	TGTGCCAGCAGCTTAGCGCTGCTAGCGGGAAACACCGGGGAGCTGTTTTTT	CASSLALLAGNTGELFF
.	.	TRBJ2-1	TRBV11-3	TGTGCCAGCGGCGATGGCAATCGAGAGCAGTTCTTC	CASGDGNREQFF
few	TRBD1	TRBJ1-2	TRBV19	TGTGCCAGTAGTAAGGGACAGAGAGTAGGGGGCTACACCTTC	CASSKGQRVGGYTF
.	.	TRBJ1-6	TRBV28	TGTGCCAGCAGTTTAGCAGGGGTTATCTCACCCCTCCACTTT	CASSLAGVISPLHF
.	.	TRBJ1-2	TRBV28	TGTGCCAGCAGTTTAGGAAAATATGGCTACACCTTC	CASSLGKYGYTF
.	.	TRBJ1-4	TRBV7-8	TGTGCCAGCAGCTTAGTTAGGGCCGCTGATGAAAAACTGTTTTTT	CASSLVRAADEKLFF
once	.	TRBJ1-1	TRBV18	TGTGCCAGCTCACCATTGCAGGGAGAGACTGAAGCTTTCTTT	CASSPLQGETEAFF
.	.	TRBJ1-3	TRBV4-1	TGCGCCAGCAGCCAATCTGGGGTACAGACAGGCATTGGAAACACCATATATTTT	CASSQSGVQTGIGNTIYF